Described below is a single T cell receptor beta chain sequence and its context. This sample was included in a study of shared clonotypes between healthy human individuals. CDR1 MDHEN and CDR2 SYDVKM come from the germline V gene. V lost 6 bases to trimming and J lost 5 bases; unmatched junction nucleotides: 11. This CDR3 contains 15 residues. Here immunoSEQ multiplex PCR was the method, and the copy in TCRdb shows in-frame clones only, minus some. The sample lists around 120,000 clones; around 71% were seen once. Donors were healthy HIV-negative adults without recent acute infections or vaccinations.

This receptor was taken from a woman aged 25 to 39 in good health. The chain couples TRBV28 to TRBJ2-7; 9 bases match TRBD1. The sequenced sample was memory CD8+ T cells sorted from blood. Subset meaning: CD45RO+ cells pooled with CCR7-negative TemRA cells. The CDR3 region is CASRKTGGLVHEQYF. Here the CDR3 DNA reads TGTGCCAGCAGAAAGACAGGGGGGCTTGTTCACGAGCAGTACTTC.